This paragraph reports one T cell receptor (beta chain). There is no known antigen for this receptor. The sample holds no much larger clone one base away, and base qualities are not on file. This sample is part of a study of T cells after posttransplantation cyclophosphamide listed by TCRdb under 2016. Broadly, across the study: The study tracked T cell repertoire reconstitution by TRB sequencing after myeloablative bone marrow transplantation using posttransplantation cyclophosphamide as GVHD prophylaxis. Blood from every one of the 34 PTCy patients who had 1-year posttransplant specimens underwent TRB sequencing. TRB sequencing was also done on up to about 3 additional blood samples from 2 to 5.2 years after transplant in 3 patients, and on pretransplant blood from a handful of patients. Antigen receptor sequencing covered samples from a few dozen PTCy-treated patients and 16 of their related bone marrow donors. Because TRA and TRB clonality correlated tightly in several samples, later TCR analyses were limited to TRB. Public TRB sequences were compared against a database of over 3,000 sequences linked to responses to pathogens, tumor antigens, self-antigens and alloantigens. What the research found in general, with its limitations: The TRB repertoires of T cells infiltrating skin or the GI tract showed only limited overlap with the TRB repertoires found in blood. Across the approximately 47 patients, TRB clonality was highly associated with recipient CMV seropositivity and CMV reactivation, and diversity with PTCy was similar to that in the CNI/methotrexate controls. Donor-recipient similarity was low at 1-2 months but rose over the first year, and later blood repertoires were often dominated by donor CD8+ memory clones.

Genomic DNA was the input for TRB sequencing, which was run either with the immunoSEQ assay at survey resolution or with the hsTCRB kit. Per the original workflow: Initial read processing used immunoSEQ software, and repertoire analyses used the LymphoSeq R package. Clonality was calculated as 1 minus normalized Shannon entropy, and the Gini coefficient was also calculated for each TRB dataset. Phenotypes of unsorted samples were inferred by mapping TRB sequences from sorted subsets of the recipient or donor onto unsorted samples of the same recipient. Drawn from immuneACCESS, this table holds only the in-frame rearrangements with V and J called that TCRdb kept. Clones are partly lost; checked studies trace under half to an unresolved V gene and leave the rest unexplained. V and J calls and clone size are copied from that table; D and trimming were computed from the DNA. The table notes 20,000 to 25,000 clones here, none of them singletons. The leading ten clones occupy roughly 6.6% of the sample.

Peripheral blood samples were provided by related bone marrow donors on the day of marrow donation. Mononuclear cells from peripheral blood and bone marrow were separated by Ficoll-Hypaque density centrifugation and then cryopreserved. This receptor was identified in a woman aged 60-70 years in good health, CMV-negative, and a related stem cell transplant donor. Sequencing was performed on PBMCs.

The encoded CDR3 is CASSVGTWETQYF. The nucleotide sequence reads TGTGCCAGCAGTGTGGGCACATGGGAGACCCAGTACTTC. The chain is made from TRBV7-2 and TRBJ2-5, with the D gene not confidently named. From a lookup of the germline V gene, CDR1 and CDR2 are SGHTA and FQGNSA. The CDR3 measures 13 amino acids from cysteine to phenylalanine. This entry keeps only the CDR3 DNA: 39 bases, framed from base 1. A distance of 13 bases separates the germline ends of V and J, which lose 6 bases and 5 bases respectively.